This T cell receptor beta chain emerged from a study of metastatic and nonmetastatic thyroid tumors (dated by TCRdb to about 2020). Turning to the overall study: Repertoires were compared across peripheral blood and tumor or nodule tissue samples from malignant and benign thyroid patients. On the study overall, not on this receptor specifically: In both blood and tumor samples, malignant tumors were reported to have significantly higher TCR beta diversity than benign nodules.

None of the patients had been given any treatment before thyroid surgery. Using T-cell receptor beta sequencing, the study looked back at clinical samples from patients collected from about 2011 to 2018. Turning to this clone: Its recognized antigen is unknown. No base qualities exist here, and no much larger clone lies one base off it.

Counted from cysteine to phenylalanine, this CDR3 has 17 amino acids. CDR3 DNA is the only sequence kept; it has 51 bases, read in frame from the first base. In the germline V gene (reference sequence), CDR1 corresponds to DFQATT and CDR2 to SNEGSKA. Trimming takes 0 bases off V and 1 base off J; junction bases not matched to a gene: 8. Receptors were amplified or captured by PCR. Data came from an Illumina HiSeq 4000. High-throughput sequencing was used to profile the TCR beta-chain CDR3 region of every patient. The authors' pipeline ran thus. CDR3 differences across clinicopathological groups were used to build a classifier for discriminating distant-metastatic papillary thyroid cancer patients. The Shannon index was used to measure repertoire diversity, and the Morisita-Horn index was used to measure how similar tumor and blood repertoires were. TCRdb passed the public sequencing reads through fastp at Q25 and MiXCR, retaining productive beta sequences. The V and J calls were not made by the authors but by TCRdb's processing. This sample comprises around 26,000 clones, less than 25% of them detected only once. Together, the top ten hold about 7.9% of the sample.

Here the chain combines TRBV20-1 and TRBJ2-3; 9 of the junction bases match TRBD1. The specimen was blood. The sequence was collected from a female donor with papillary thyroid cancer or a benign thyroid nodule (not recorded which). Some clones in this sample may be carry-over from other donors' samples. CDR3 sequence: CSAREIPGQGGTDTQYF. The DNA is TGCAGTGCTAGAGAGATCCCGGGACAGGGAGGCACAGATACGCAGTATTTT.